This T cell receptor (beta chain) came from a study of blood T cell dynamics during melanoma immunotherapy (dated by TCRdb to about 2020). Describing the broader study: Patients had metastatic melanoma and received first-line pembrolizumab or nivolumab plus ipilimumab as standard of care in the United Kingdom. The training cohort consisted of consecutive patients, while an additional independent group of patients from the same centre was pooled to form an external validation set. Peripheral T cell receptor repertoires of metastatic melanoma patients were profiled before and after one cycle of checkpoint inhibitor therapy to find early correlates of response. The investigation overall reported the following: Whether the T cell clones driving repertoire changes were melanoma-specific or reflected general immune activation could not be determined in the study. Unlike progressors, patients who went on to achieve disease control showed a bifurcated reorganization of the PBMC repertoire at W3, with either increased clonality or increased diversity. The relatively small sample size was acknowledged as potentially limiting generalization of the results.

Explained via the paper, the time point label denotes: week 3, after first cycle of checkpoint inhibitor. Blood samples were collected before treatment (T0) and at week 3 (W3), after the first cycle of checkpoint blockade. Except for a couple of patients with rapid clinical progression, response was assessed 12 weeks after the first infusion by RECIST 1.1; disease control meant complete response, partial response or stable disease. Any patient who had received prior systemic cancer treatment, was on concomitant immunosuppressant therapy or had synchronous other active malignancies was excluded. To track both circulating cells and T cell turnover, TCR beta was sequenced from bulk PBMC as well as from plasma cell-free DNA. Lymphoprep and SepMate tubes were used to isolate PBMC from blood, and red cell lysis was then performed. DNA from PBMC and sorted T cell subsets was extracted with QIAamp DNA Blood Mini kits.

The germline V gene encodes CDR1 SGHRS and CDR2 YFSETQ. The CDR3 numbers 16 residues from cysteine through phenylalanine. Only the CDR3 DNA is retained, 48 bases long and in frame from the first base. V is cut by 1 base and J by 0 bases, and the space between the germline ends is 8 bases. Regarding this clone: This clone's antigen is unknown. No per-base quality is available; no much larger clone lies one base away.

For every bulk PBMC sample, a fixed 350 ng of DNA was loaded. Following the manufacturer instructions, the immunoSEQ TCRb Assay kit was used to amplify TCR beta CDR3 sequences from genomic DNA. The KAPA Library Quantification Kit for Illumina platforms was used to quantify the pooled libraries by qPCR. Sequencing of the pooled libraries was done on an Illumina NextSeq 500, with clustering at about 0.6-1.1 pM. The paper's data handling went like this. TCR data were analyzed with immunoSEQ ANALYZER and the R LymphoSeq package. A rearrangement efficiency score was calculated as productive divided by the sum of productive and non-productive CDR3 sequences. Within each patient, timepoints were compared pairwise for clonality, measured with the Gini coefficient, and for diversity, measured with the Renyi index at alpha=1. In LymphoSeq, clonal relatedness was computed with an edit distance of 3 and repertoire similarity was computed with the Bhattacharyya coefficient. To classify response, a linear discriminant analysis based on week-3 changes in clonality and diversity was built using the R MASS and caret packages. TCRdb mirrors the immuneACCESS table, restricted to in-frame sequences. Some clones are absent from its copies; in checked studies, under half trace to an unresolved V gene, and the reason for the others is unknown. V and J calls plus clone size are reproduced from that table; the DNA served to infer D and trimming. This sample comprises 8,500 or so clones, more than 75% of them detected only once. Roughly 2.5% of the sample belongs to the ten largest clones.

The V and J genes are TRBV5-1 and TRBJ2-6; the D gene assignment is ambiguous. The sequence was obtained from a human donor with melanoma. Sample: blood, taken from a patient treated with checkpoint blockade. CDR3 sequence: CASSLYSYSGANVLTF. The DNA is as follows: TGCGCCAGCAGCTTGTATTCCTACTCTGGGGCCAACGTCCTGACTTTC.